The source of this T cell receptor beta chain is a study of shared T cell receptors in the human thymus. Sequenced by immunoSEQ multiplex PCR; TCRdb stores in-frame clones only, minus some. This sample has hundreds of thousands of clones, with around 85% found just once. The CDR3 is 17 amino acids. The germline CDR1 and CDR2 sequences are SGHTA and FQGNSA. J was trimmed by 5 bases and V by 5 bases; bases with no gene match: 11. The same sample was also studied in work on human thymus T cells. As reported in that work: All donors were healthy Finnish infants who were undergoing corrective surgery to treat congenital heart defects. The thymus was resected at corrective cardiac surgery. Unrelated individuals reportedly shared highly overlapping thymic TCR repertoires.

Sample: thymocytes. The rearrangement uses TRBV7-2 and TRBJ1-6, with 8 bases aligning to TRBD1. The clonotype originates from a girl under three years old with a congenital heart defect. The CDR3 DNA sequence: TGTGCCAGCAGCCCAACAACAGACAGGGGACATAATTCACCCCTCCACTTT. Protein product: CASSPTTDRGHNSPLHF.